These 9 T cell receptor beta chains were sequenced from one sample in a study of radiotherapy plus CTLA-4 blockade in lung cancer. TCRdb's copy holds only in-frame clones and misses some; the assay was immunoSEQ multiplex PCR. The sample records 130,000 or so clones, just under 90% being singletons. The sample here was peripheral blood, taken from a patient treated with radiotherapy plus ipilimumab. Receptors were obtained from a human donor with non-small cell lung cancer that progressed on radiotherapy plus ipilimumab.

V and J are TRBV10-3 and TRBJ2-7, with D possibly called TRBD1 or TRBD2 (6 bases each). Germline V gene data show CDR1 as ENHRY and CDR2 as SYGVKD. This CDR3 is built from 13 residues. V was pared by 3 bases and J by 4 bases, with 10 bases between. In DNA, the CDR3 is TGTGCCATCAGTGATGGGGGGCTATACGAGCAGTACTTC. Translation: CAISDGGLYEQYF.

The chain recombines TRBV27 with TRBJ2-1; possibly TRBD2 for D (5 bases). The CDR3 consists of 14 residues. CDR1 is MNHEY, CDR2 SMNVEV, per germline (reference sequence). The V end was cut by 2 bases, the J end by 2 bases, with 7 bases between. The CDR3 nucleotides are TGTGCCAGCAGTTTAAGCGGAACCTACAATGAGCAGTTCTTC. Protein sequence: CASSLSGTYNEQFF.

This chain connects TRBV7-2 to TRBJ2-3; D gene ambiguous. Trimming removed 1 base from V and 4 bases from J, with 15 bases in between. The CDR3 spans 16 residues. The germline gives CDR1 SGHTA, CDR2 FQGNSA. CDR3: CASSLDGSTGSDTQYF. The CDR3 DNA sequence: TGTGCCAGCAGCTTAGACGGCAGCACCGGGTCAGATACGCAGTATTTT.

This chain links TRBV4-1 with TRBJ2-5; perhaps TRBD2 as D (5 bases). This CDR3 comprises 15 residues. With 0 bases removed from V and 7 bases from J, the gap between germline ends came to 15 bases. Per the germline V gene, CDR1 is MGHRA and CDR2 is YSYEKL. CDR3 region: CASSQEGTVRGTQYF. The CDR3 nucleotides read TGCGCCAGCAGCCAAGAAGGAACAGTTCGGGGGACCCAGTACTTC.

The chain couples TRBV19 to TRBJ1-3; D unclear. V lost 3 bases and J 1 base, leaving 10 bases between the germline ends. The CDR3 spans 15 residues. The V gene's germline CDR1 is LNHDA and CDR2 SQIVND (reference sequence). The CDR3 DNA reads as TGTGCCAGTAGTATTAATGAGGGTTCTGGAAACACCATATATTTT. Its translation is CASSINEGSGNTIYF.

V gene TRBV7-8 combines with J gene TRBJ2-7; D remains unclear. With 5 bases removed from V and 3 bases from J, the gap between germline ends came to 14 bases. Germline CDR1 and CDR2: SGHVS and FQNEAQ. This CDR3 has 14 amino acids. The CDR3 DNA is TGTGCCAGCAGCCCTAGGTACGGCTACTACGAGCAGTACTTC. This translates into CASSPRYGYYEQYF.

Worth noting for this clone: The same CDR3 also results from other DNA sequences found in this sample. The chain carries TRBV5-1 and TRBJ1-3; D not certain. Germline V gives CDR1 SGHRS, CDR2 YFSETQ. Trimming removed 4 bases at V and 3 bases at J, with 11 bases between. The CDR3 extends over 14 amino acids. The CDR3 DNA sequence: TGCGCCAGCAGCCTGGGAGGGCTTGGAAACACCATATATTTT. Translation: CASSLGGLGNTIYF.

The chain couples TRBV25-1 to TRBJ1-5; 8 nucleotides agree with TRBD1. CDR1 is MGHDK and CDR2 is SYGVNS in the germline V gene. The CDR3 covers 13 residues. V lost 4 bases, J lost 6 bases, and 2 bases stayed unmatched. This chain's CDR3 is CASSGQGAQPQHF. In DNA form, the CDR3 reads TGTGCCAGCAGTGGGCAGGGGGCTCAGCCCCAGCATTTT.

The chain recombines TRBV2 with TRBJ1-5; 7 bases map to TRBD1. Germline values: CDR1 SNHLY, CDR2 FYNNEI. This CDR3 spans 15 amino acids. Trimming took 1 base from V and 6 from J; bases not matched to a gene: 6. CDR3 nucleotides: TGTGCCAGCAGTGAAGTAATAGGGGGCGTTCAGCCCCAGCATTTT. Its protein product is CASSEVIGGVQPQHF.